What follows are 2 T cell receptor beta chains derived from one specimen sequenced in a study of T cell responses to AZD1222 COVID-19 vaccine. Profiling relied on immunoSEQ multiplex PCR, and the TCRdb table lists in-frame clones only, not all of them. The sample lists 100,000 to 150,000 clones; about nine tenths were seen once. Source: peripheral blood, taken 28 days after the second AZD1222 dose. The receptor set was obtained from an adult who received the AZD1222 COVID-19 vaccine.

This chain uses TRBV25-1 with TRBJ1-2; 7 positions match TRBD1. This CDR3 has 14 residues. J lost 8 bases, V lost 5 bases, and 11 bases had no gene match. Germline-derived CDR1 and CDR2 are MGHDK and SYGVNS. The CDR3 loop reads CASSRGQFSRGYTF. The CDR3 nucleotides are TGTGCCAGCAGTAGGGGACAGTTCTCCAGGGGCTACACCTTC.

V usage is TRBV10-2 and J usage is TRBJ2-1; possible D gene TRBD1, 7 bases. With 5 bases removed from V and 4 bases from J, the gap between germline ends came to 18 bases. The CDR3 covers 16 residues. Per germline, CDR1 WSHSY and CDR2 SAAADI. The CDR3 loop reads CASSSMTGRNYNEQFF. As DNA, the CDR3 is TGCGCCAGCAGTTCAATGACAGGGAGGAATTACAATGAGCAGTTCTTC.